These 28 T cell receptor beta chains came from one sample sequenced in a study of blood T cell repertoires in COVID-19. TCRdb keeps only in-frame clones here, not all; method: immunoSEQ multiplex PCR. This table has 150,000 to 200,000 clones, about four fifths appearing once. The material sequenced was peripheral blood. Receptors were obtained from a woman aged 70-85 years who had recovered from COVID-19.

The chain is built from TRBV6-2 or TRBV6-3 and TRBJ2-7, with D uncertain. CDR3 length: 16 amino acids. V was trimmed by 2 bases and J by 0 bases, leaving 14 bases between them. Germline CDR1 and CDR2: MNHEY and SVGEGT. DNA for the CDR3: TGTGCCAGCAGTTACAGTGCGATGCGGAGCTCCTACGAGCAGTACTTC. Translated: CASSYSAMRSSYEQYF.

J is TRBJ1-2 and V is TRBV12-3 or TRBV12-4; TRBD1 matches at 7 bases. Trimming at V came to 5 bases and at J to 8 bases, leaving 5 bases not matched to a gene. The CDR3 sequence is 12 residues long. Here the CDR3 DNA reads TGTGCCAGCAGTCCACAGGGGCGCGGCTACACCTTC. It specifies CASSPQGRGYTF.

V usage is TRBV7-3 and J usage is TRBJ2-1; TRBD2 matches at 9 bases. Germline V gene lookup returns CDR1 SGHTA and CDR2 FQGTGA. This CDR3 contains 16 residues. The V and J ends lost 5 bases and 6 bases, in that order; junction bases with no gene match: 11. The CDR3 spells CASSLIAGVGVNEQFF. CDR3 in DNA: TGTGCCAGCAGCCTTATAGCGGGAGTGGGTGTCAATGAGCAGTTCTTC.

V is TRBV3-1 (or the pseudogene TRBV3-2) and J is TRBJ2-1, with a weak D call TRBD1 (5 bases). The CDR3 length is 15 residues. Trimming took off 0 bases at V and 9 bases at J, with 15 bases between the two ends. Germline CDR1 LGHDT, CDR2 YNNKEL (reference sequence). CDR3 DNA: TGTGCCAGCAGCCAAGATCGGGCAGCTAGGGGTGAGCAGTTCTTC. It encodes CASSQDRAARGEQFF.

This chain's CDR3 is CASSQDPGTANYGYTF. Written as DNA, the CDR3 is TGTGCCAGCAGCCAAGATCCAGGCACCGCTAACTATGGCTACACCTTC. The gene calls are TRBV4-2 and TRBJ1-2; D unresolved. The ends were cut back, 0 bases at V and 0 bases at J, with 11 bases in the middle. This CDR3 is 16 amino acids long. CDR1 LGHNA and CDR2 YNFKEQ come from the germline V gene.

The chain joins TRBV18 to TRBJ2-7, with a possible D match to TRBD1 (6 bases). V was clipped by 2 bases and J by 5 bases, with 10 bases between them. Germline V gene data show CDR1 as KGHSH and CDR2 as LQKENI. This CDR3 has 13 amino acids. CDR3 sequence (DNA): TGTGCCAGCTCACCAGCACAGGGACACGAGCAGTACTTC. Amino acid sequence: CASSPAQGHEQYF.

The chain joins TRBV18 to TRBJ2-1; TRBD2 aligns across 9 bases. CDR1 is KGHSH and CDR2 is LQKENI in the germline V gene. The CDR3 contains 18 residues. V dropped 0 bases and J dropped 0; count of bases not matched to a gene: 6. CDR3 nucleotide sequence: TGTGCCAGCTCACCACCTCGCGGGGGGGCGAGCTCCTACAATGAGCAGTTCTTC. Its protein product is CASSPPRGGASSYNEQFF.

The rearrangement joins TRBV23-1 to TRBJ2-1; D might be TRBD2 (5 bases). TRBV23-1 is annotated as an ORF whose role is uncertain. The germline V and J ends were trimmed by 3 bases and 4 bases, with 16 bases remaining between them. There are 16 residues in the CDR3. The CDR3 sequence is CASSHPPGGRYNEQFF. In DNA form, the CDR3 reads TGCGCCAGCAGTCACCCCCCTGGTGGGAGATACAATGAGCAGTTCTTC.

The chain uses TRBV21-1 and TRBJ1-1. TRBV21-1 counts as a pseudogene. CDR3 size: 18 residues. The CDR3 DNA follows: TGTGCCAGCAGCAAAAGGGGGGGGTGGGTTCACAGGAACACTGAAGCTTTCTTT. It specifies CASSKRGGWVHRNTEAFF.

This sequence joins TRBV15 and TRBJ2-1; 7 nucleotides match TRBD2. This CDR3 comprises 17 residues. Germline lookup yields CDR1 LNHNV and CDR2 YYDKDF (reference sequence). The J segment lost 7 bases and the V segment lost 0 bases, leaving 12 bases of the junction unmatched. CDR3 sequence (DNA): TGTGCCACCAGCAGAGATAGAGGGCTAGCGGTCAGTAATGAGCAGTTCTTC. This sequence encodes CATSRDRGLAVSNEQFF.

There are a few counts of this clone. The V call is TRBV28, the J call TRBJ2-2; 9 bases align to TRBD2. CDR3 size: 15 residues. The germline gives CDR1 MDHEN, CDR2 SYDVKM. Losses at the gene ends were 6 bases for V and 8 bases for J; bases not matched to a gene: 10. CDR3 amino acids: CASSLAGEPGGELFF. Written as DNA, the CDR3 is TGTGCCAGCAGCTTAGCGGGAGAACCAGGGGGGGAGCTGTTTTTT.

Concerning this clone: Germline is not matched at one junction end, which may reflect a read error. The chain employs TRBV5-8 and TRBJ1-1, with no clear D. The length of the CDR3 is 18 residues. Germline loops: CDR1 SGHTS, CDR2 YDEGEE. The CDR3 is CASSLIVWVGRPNAEAFF. Here the CDR3 DNA reads TGTGCCAGCAGCTTGATCGTTTGGGTTGGCAGGCCGAACGCTGAAGCTTTCTTT.

V is TRBV2 and J is TRBJ1-1; 9 nucleotides line up with TRBD1. V was clipped by 5 bases and J by 11 bases; unmatched bases: 9. Per germline, CDR1 SNHLY and CDR2 FYNNEI. The CDR3 consists of 13 residues. The CDR3 nucleotides read TGTGCCAGCAGTTCACAGGGACAGGGAAAGGCTTTCTTT. It encodes CASSSQGQGKAFF.

This sequence joins TRBV30 and TRBJ1-5; the D gene is possibly TRBD1 (5 bases). Germline values: CDR1 GTSNPN, CDR2 SVGIG (reference sequence). The CDR3 length is 14 residues. The V end lost 4 bases, the J end lost 0 bases, and 10 bases lay between the germline ends. Here the CDR3 DNA reads TGTGCCTGGAATGGGGGGACTAGCAATCAGCCCCAGCATTTT. Its translation is CAWNGGTSNQPQHF.

The V gene is TRBV5-1, the J gene TRBJ2-5, with 8 nucleotides matching TRBD2. Trimming removed 0 bases from V and 5 bases from J; junction bases left unmatched: 12. This CDR3 contains 17 residues. Germline lookup yields CDR1 SGHRS and CDR2 YFSETQ. The CDR3 protein is CASSLGIAGTHVETQYF. CDR3 sequence (DNA): TGCGCCAGCAGCTTGGGGATAGCGGGAACACACGTGGAGACCCAGTACTTC.

The chain carries TRBV23-1 and TRBJ1-2; D is unclear. TRBV23-1 is reported as an ORF; its role is uncertain. Between the trimmed V and J ends, which lost 8 bases and 4 bases, there was a span of 17 bases. The CDR3 runs to 14 residues. The CDR3 DNA reads TGCGCCAGCTCAACGGGTTCGGAGAGCTATGGCTACACCTTC. Translation: CASSTGSESYGYTF.

The rearrangement joins TRBV6-5 to TRBJ2-7; 10 positions agree with TRBD1. V lost 2 bases to trimming and J lost 5 bases; unmatched junction nucleotides: 6. The CDR3 loop spans 15 amino acids. Germline lookup yields CDR1 MNHEY and CDR2 SVGAGI. The CDR3 sequence: CASSYVGQGSHEQYF. The CDR3 bases are TGTGCCAGCAGTTACGTGGGACAGGGGAGCCACGAGCAGTACTTC.

The rearrangement links TRBV9 to TRBJ2-7; TRBD2 agrees at 7 bases. J lost 6 bases, V lost 4 bases, and 16 bases had no gene match. From germline, CDR1 is SGDLS and CDR2 YYNGEE. This CDR3 is built from 16 residues. The CDR3, as DNA: TGTGCCAGCAGCCCCCAGAGTGGACTAGTAATCTCCGAGCAGTACTTC. It translates to CASSPQSGLVISEQYF. The variable domain in full, completed from reference TRBV9 and TRBJ2-7, reads DSGVTQTPKHLITATGQRVTLRCSPRSGDLSVYWYQQSLDQGLQFLIQYYNGEERAKGNILERFSAQQFPDLHSELNLSSLELGDSALYFCASSPQSGLVISEQYFGPGTRLTVT.

The V call is TRBV10-2, the J call TRBJ2-2; the D is unclear. The germline CDR1 and CDR2 sequences are WSHSY and SAAADI. This CDR3 spans 13 amino acids. Trimming left V 6 bases short and J 1 base short, with 6 bases between. The CDR3 nucleotides are TGCGCCAGCAGCCCATGGAACACCGGGGAGCTGTTTTTT. This translates into CASSPWNTGELFF.

This chain joins TRBV5-1 and TRBJ2-7, with TRBD1 identical over 7 bases. Losses at the gene ends were 0 bases for V and 4 bases for J; bases not matched to a gene: 10. CDR3 length equals 16 residues. Per germline, CDR1 SGHRS and CDR2 YFSETQ. The CDR3 DNA is TGCGCCAGCAGCTTGGGGAGAGGGGGCGCGGGTTACGAGCAGTACTTC. Amino acid sequence: CASSLGRGGAGYEQYF.

This clone has only a few counts. The chain carries TRBV18 and TRBJ1-5; no definite D call. The germline V and J ends were trimmed by 4 bases and 5 bases, with 9 bases remaining between them. The CDR3 covers 13 residues. The germline V gene encodes CDR1 KGHSH and CDR2 LQKENI. DNA for the CDR3: TGTGCCAGCTCACAGGAGCCGGATCAGCCCCAGCATTTT. Its protein is CASSQEPDQPQHF. Based on the CDR3 plus reference TRBV18 and TRBJ1-5, the full variable domain is NAGVMQNPRHLVRRRGQEARLRCSPMKGHSHVYWYRQLPEEGLKFMVYLQKENIIDESGMPKERFSAEFPKEGPSILRIQQVVRGDSAAYFCASSQEPDQPQHFGDGTRLSIL.

The chain uses TRBV9 and TRBJ2-7; TRBD2 aligns across 8 bases. Germline CDR1 SGDLS, CDR2 YYNGEE. This CDR3 contains 14 residues. The V gene end was trimmed by 0 bases and the J gene end by 4 bases; junction bases not matched to a gene: 3. CDR3 DNA: TGTGCCAGCAGCGTAGGGGCTAGCGGGTACGAGCAGTACTTC. Amino acid sequence: CASSVGASGYEQYF.

The V gene is TRBV24-1, the J gene TRBJ1-2; 9 bases agree with TRBD1. Germline V gene data show CDR1 as KGHDR and CDR2 as SFDVKD. Unmatched junction bases numbered 10, after V lost 2 bases and J lost 1 base. This CDR3 has 18 amino acids. This CDR3 is CATSDSRQGGLHNYGYTF. As DNA, the CDR3 is TGTGCCACCAGTGATTCACGACAGGGGGGGCTCCATAACTATGGCTACACCTTC.

This clone was observed a handful of times. The chain joins TRBV7-9 to TRBJ1-1; D not certain. The CDR3 sequence is 14 residues long. Germline V gene sequence: CDR1 SEHNR, CDR2 FQNEAQ (reference sequence). Trimming stripped 5 bases from V and 3 bases from J, with 13 bases between. CDR3 region: CASSPRLRDTEAFF. The CDR3 DNA is TGTGCCAGCAGCCCCCGGTTGAGGGACACTGAAGCTTTCTTT.

In nucleotides, the CDR3 is TGTGCCAGCAGCCCCCAGGCGGGGGGCACAGATACGCAGTATTTT. It specifies CASSPQAGGTDTQYF. V is TRBV7-9 and J is TRBJ2-3; 7 bases line up with TRBD2. CDR3 length equals 15 residues. The trim removed 5 bases at V and 1 base at J, leaving 6 bases unmatched. The germline gives CDR1 SEHNR, CDR2 FQNEAQ (reference sequence). Supplemented by reference TRBV7-9 and TRBJ2-3, the full variable domain reads DTGVSQNPRHKITKRGQNVTFRCDPISEHNRLYWYRQTLGQGPEFLTYFQNEAQLEKSRLLSDRFSAERPKGSFSTLEIQRTEQGDSAMYLCASSPQAGGTDTQYFGPGTRLTVL.

The chain combines TRBV5-1 with TRBJ1-1, with D tentatively TRBD1 (6 bases). The CDR3 has 14 amino acids. V was trimmed by 0 bases and J by 1 base, leaving 7 bases between them. The germline V gene has CDR1 SGHRS and CDR2 YFSETQ. The CDR3 loop reads CASSLGGQNTEAFF. CDR3 DNA: TGCGCCAGCAGCTTGGGGGGACAGAACACTGAAGCTTTCTTT.

The rearrangement links TRBV18 to TRBJ2-1, with 7 bases identical to TRBD1. The V gene's germline CDR1 is KGHSH and CDR2 LQKENI. V was clipped by 3 bases and J by 7 bases; unmatched bases: 3. CDR3 size: 13 residues. The CDR3 region is CASSPTGVNEQFF. CDR3 bases: TGTGCCAGCTCACCCACAGGGGTAAATGAGCAGTTCTTC.

This rearrangement joins TRBV11-2 to TRBJ2-2; the D gene is possibly TRBD1 (6 bases). V was trimmed by 1 base and J by 0 bases, leaving 6 bases between them. The CDR3 runs to 15 residues. CDR1 is SGHAT, CDR2 FQNNGV, per germline. The CDR3 DNA reads TGTGCCAGCAGCTTAGGACAGGCGAACACCGGGGAGCTGTTTTTT. Residues: CASSLGQANTGELFF.